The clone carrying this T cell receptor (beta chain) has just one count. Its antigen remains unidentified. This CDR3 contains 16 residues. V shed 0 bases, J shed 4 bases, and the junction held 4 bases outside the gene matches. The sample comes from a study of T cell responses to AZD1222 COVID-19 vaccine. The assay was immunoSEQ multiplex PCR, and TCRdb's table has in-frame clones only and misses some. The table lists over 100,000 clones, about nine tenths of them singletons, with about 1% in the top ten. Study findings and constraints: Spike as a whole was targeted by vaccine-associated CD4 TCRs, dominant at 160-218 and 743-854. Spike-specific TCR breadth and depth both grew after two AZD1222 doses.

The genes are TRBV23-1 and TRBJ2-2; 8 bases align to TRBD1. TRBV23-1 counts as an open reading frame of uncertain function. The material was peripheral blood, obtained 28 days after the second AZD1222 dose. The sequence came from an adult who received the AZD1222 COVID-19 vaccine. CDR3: CASSQSIGQGTGELFF. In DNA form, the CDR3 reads TGCGCCAGCAGTCAATCGATAGGACAGGGCACCGGGGAGCTGTTTTTT.